Below, one TCR beta chain is given with its context. As yet, its antigen is unknown. Each CDR3 protein is one row after TCRdb ran MiXCR on the 5' RACE reads. This sample has about 530,000 distinct CDR3 sequences; around 20% occur once, and the top ten carry around 0.5%. Germline-derived CDR1 and CDR2 are SGHVS and FNYEAQ. The V gene end was trimmed by 3 bases and the J gene end by 2 bases; junction bases not matched to a gene: 4. The CDR3 has 16 residues. The entry originates in a study of identical twins. Whole-study results and caveats: Among beta out-of-frame sequences, excess sharing between twins appeared weaker.

The same data also contributed to another study, on yellow fever vaccine responses in identical twins.

The chain joins TRBV7-6 to TRBJ2-1; TRBD2 aligns across 10 bases. The sequencing input was CD4+ T cells sorted from blood. This clonotype was sampled from a woman between 18 and 29 years old in good health. In DNA, the CDR3 is TGTGCCAGCAGCTTGCCTAGCGGGAGTACCTACAATGAGCAGTTCTTC. Translating it yields CASSLPSGSTYNEQFF. Looking up the rest from reference TRBV7-6 and TRBJ2-1 gives the full variable domain: GAGVSQSPRYKVTKRGQDVALRCDPISGHVSLYWYRQALGQGPEFLTYFNYEAQQDKSGLPNDRFSAERPEGSISTLTIQRTEQRDSAMYRCASSLPSGSTYNEQFFGPGTRLTVL.